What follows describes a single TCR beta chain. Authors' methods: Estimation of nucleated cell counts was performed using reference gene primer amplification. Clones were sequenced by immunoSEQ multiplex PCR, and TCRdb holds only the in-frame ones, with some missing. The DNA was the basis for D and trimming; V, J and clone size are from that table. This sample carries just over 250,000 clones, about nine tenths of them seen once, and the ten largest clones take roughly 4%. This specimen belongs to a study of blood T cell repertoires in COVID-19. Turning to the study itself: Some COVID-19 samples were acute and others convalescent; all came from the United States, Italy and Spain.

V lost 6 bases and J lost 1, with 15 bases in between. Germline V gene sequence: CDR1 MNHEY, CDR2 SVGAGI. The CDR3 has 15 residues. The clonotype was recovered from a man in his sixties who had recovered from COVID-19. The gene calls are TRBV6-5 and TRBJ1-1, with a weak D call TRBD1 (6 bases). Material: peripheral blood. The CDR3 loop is CASRGYRVENTEAFF. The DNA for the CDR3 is TGTGCCAGCAGGGGATACAGGGTGGAGAACACTGAAGCTTTCTTT.